Below are 21 T cell receptor beta chains sequenced from a single sample in a study of T cell repertoires in cytomegalovirus infection. The antigens these receptors bind are not known. Via MiXCR, TCRdb re-called the reads, giving one row per CDR3 protein. The sample has around 540,000 distinct CDR3 sequences, around 35% seen once. The sequences come from cultured PBMCs, collected from culture after CMV antigen stimulation. The source is a human donor in good health (CMV status not recorded). Some clones in this sample may be carry-over from other donors' samples.

The chain joins TRBV27 to TRBJ2-7, with D uncertain. The CDR3 totals 15 residues. CDR1 is MNHEY, CDR2 SMNVEV, per germline (reference sequence). Trimming stripped 4 bases from V and 0 bases from J, with 13 bases between. DNA for the CDR3: TGTGCCAGCAGTTCCCAGGTGGGGTTCTCCTACGAGCAGTACTTC. Its protein product is CASSSQVGFSYEQYF.

This clonotype has only a few counts. CDR3 sequence reads: CASSSLAGGSGRLAKNIQYF. CDR3 DNA sequence: TGTGCCAGCAGTAGCCTAGCGGGAGGGTCCGGACGGTTAGCCAAAAACATTCAGTACTTC. V is TRBV27 and J is TRBJ2-4; TRBD2 matches 12 bases. This CDR3 is built from 20 residues. The V and J ends lost 5 bases and 0 bases, in that order; junction bases with no gene match: 14. Germline values: CDR1 MNHEY, CDR2 SMNVEV (reference sequence).

The chain combines TRBV19 with TRBJ2-7; weak D call: TRBD2 (6 bases). Germline V gene lookup returns CDR1 LNHDA and CDR2 SQIVND (reference sequence). This CDR3 region has 13 residues. V was shortened by 7 bases and J by 3 bases, with 13 bases between the two germline ends. The CDR3 coding sequence is TGTGCCAGTACCGAGACTAGATACTACGAGCAGTACTTC. Translation: CASTETRYYEQYF.

The chain joins TRBV27 to TRBJ2-3, with D perhaps TRBD2 (7 bases). Trimming removed 3 bases from V and 0 bases from J, with 10 bases in between. The germline CDR1 and CDR2 sequences are MNHEY and SMNVEV (reference sequence). The CDR3 contains 15 residues. Here the CDR3 reads CASSFAGASTDTQYF. The CDR3 region has the DNA TGTGCCAGCAGTTTTGCGGGGGCCAGCACAGATACGCAGTATTTT.

This clonotype was counted between two and nine times. The V call is TRBV4-3, the J call TRBJ2-5; D not resolved. V lost 0 bases, J lost 3 bases, and 11 bases lay in between. Germline lookup yields CDR1 LGHNA and CDR2 YSLEER. There are 15 residues in the CDR3. CDR3 DNA: TGCGCCAGCAGCCAAGAGGGGTCGGACGAAGAGACCCAGTACTTC. This encodes CASSQEGSDEETQYF.

On this clonotype: A junction boundary mismatches the germline segment, possibly from a read error. The gene calls are TRBV5-5 and TRBJ1-4; D is ambiguous. CDR1 is SGHKS and CDR2 is YYEKEE in the germline V gene (reference sequence). The CDR3 runs to 13 residues. CDR3 in amino acids: CASSLGVNEKLIF. CDR3 DNA sequence: TGTGCCAGCAGCTTGGGTGTAAATGAAAAACTGATTTTT.

The chain joins TRBV6-2 or TRBV6-3 to TRBJ2-2, with a weak D call TRBD1 (5 bases). CDR3 length: 15 residues. Germline CDR1 MNHEY, CDR2 SVGEGT. With 6 bases removed from V and 2 bases from J, the gap between germline ends came to 13 bases. This CDR3 reads CASSPERGNTGELFF. The CDR3 DNA follows: TGTGCCAGCAGCCCCGAAAGGGGAAACACCGGGGAGCTGTTTTTT.

The chain has TRBV12-5 and TRBJ2-2, with a tentative D call TRBD1 (5 bases). Germline CDR1 and CDR2: LGHNT and FRNRAP. V was trimmed by 4 bases and J by 4 bases, leaving 10 bases between them. This CDR3 has 14 residues. The CDR3 DNA is TGTGCTAGTGGTTCCCCCAGGGTCACCGGGGAGCTGTTTTTT. Amino acid sequence: CASGSPRVTGELFF.

This clonotype occurred a few times. The V call is TRBV19, the J call TRBJ1-4; 7 bases are a match to TRBD1. V lost 7 bases and J lost 4; bases outside the gene matches: 9. The germline CDR1 and CDR2 sequences are LNHDA and SQIVND (reference sequence). CDR3 length: 15 amino acids. The CDR3 reads CASKETGTLNEKLFF. The CDR3 DNA sequence: TGTGCCAGTAAGGAGACAGGGACCCTTAATGAAAAACTGTTTTTT.

For the CDR3, the DNA is TGTGCCAGTAGGGACAGGGGCCGACACAATGAGCAGTTCTTC. This codes for CASRDRGRHNEQFF. This chain joins TRBV19 and TRBJ2-1; TRBD1 matches 9 bases. V lost 6 bases and J lost 5; bases outside the gene matches: 5. The V gene's germline CDR1 is LNHDA and CDR2 SQIVND (reference sequence). This CDR3 has 14 amino acids.

V usage is TRBV7-9 and J usage is TRBJ2-5; TRBD2 might be the D (6 bases). Germline V lookup: CDR1 SEHNR, CDR2 FQNEAQ (reference sequence). The V and J ends lost 2 bases and 5 bases respectively, with 12 bases between them. The CDR3 runs to 14 residues. The CDR3: CASSLMSGDETQYF. CDR3 DNA: TGTGCCAGCAGCTTAATGTCGGGGGACGAGACCCAGTACTTC. Full variable domain (remainder filled in from reference TRBV7-9 and TRBJ2-5): DTGVSQNPRHKITKRGQNVTFRCDPISEHNRLYWYRQTLGQGPEFLTYFQNEAQLEKSRLLSDRFSAERPKGSFSTLEIQRTEQGDSAMYLCASSLMSGDETQYFGPGTRLLVL.

The table lists this clonotype with a few counts. This CDR3 reads CSAREYFRDFSEAFF. The CDR3 nucleotides are TGCAGTGCTAGAGAGTATTTCCGTGATTTCTCTGAAGCTTTCTTT. The V call is TRBV20-1, the J call TRBJ1-1; D is unclear. This CDR3 has 15 residues. Per the germline V gene, CDR1 is DFQATT and CDR2 is SNEGSKA (reference sequence). The V gene lost 0 bases and the J gene lost 6 bases, with 17 bases spanning the gap.

The chain is built from TRBV7-2 and TRBJ2-2, with D tentatively TRBD2 (5 bases). The CDR3 consists of 12 residues. V was pared by 5 bases and J by 10 bases, with 11 bases between. CDR1 is SGHTA, CDR2 FQGNSA, per germline. The CDR3 loop is CASSLGRLELFF. The CDR3, as DNA: TGTGCCAGCAGCCTAGGGAGACTGGAGCTGTTTTTT.

This clonotype was recorded many times. This sequence joins TRBV7-6 and TRBJ2-1, with TRBD2 matching 11 bases. Per germline, CDR1 SGHVS and CDR2 FNYEAQ. Trimming took 4 bases from V and 5 from J; bases not matched to a gene: 7. This CDR3 has 16 amino acids. The CDR3: CASSSSTSGANNEQFF. The CDR3 coding sequence is TGTGCCAGCAGCTCTTCGACTAGCGGGGCGAACAATGAGCAGTTCTTC.

This clonotype was counted only a few times. CDR3 loop: CASSIITEAFF. The CDR3 DNA reads as TGTGCCAGTAGTATTATCACTGAAGCTTTCTTT. The chain is built from TRBV19 and TRBJ1-1; D call uncertain. V was trimmed by 3 bases and J by 4 bases, leaving 3 bases between them. CDR1 LNHDA and CDR2 SQIVND come from the germline V gene (reference sequence). The CDR3 has 11 residues.

This clonotype was picked up a small number of times. V and J are TRBV7-3 and TRBJ2-1, with TRBD1 matching over 8 bases. J was trimmed by 7 bases and V by 6 bases; bases with no gene match: 11. This CDR3 comprises 15 residues. From germline, CDR1 is SGHTA and CDR2 FQGTGA. DNA of the CDR3: TGTGCCAGCAGACCAGGGGGCTTCATTCGAAATGAGCAGTTCTTC. It translates to CASRPGGFIRNEQFF.

J is TRBJ2-3 and V is TRBV12-3 or TRBV12-4, with D possibly being TRBD1 (5 bases). V was pared by 5 bases and J by 0 bases, with 9 bases between. This CDR3 region has 14 residues. The CDR3 spells CASSQRGSTDTQYF. The CDR3 DNA reads as TGTGCCAGCAGTCAAAGGGGTAGCACAGATACGCAGTATTTT.

The V gene is TRBV2, the J gene TRBJ2-7, with 14 nucleotides matching TRBD2. The CDR3 runs to 17 residues. V dropped 5 bases and J dropped 3; count of bases not matched to a gene: 9. CDR1 SNHLY and CDR2 FYNNEI come from the germline V gene. CDR3 in DNA: TGTGCCAGCAGTCCGGGACTAGCGGGAGAAAATGGCTACGAGCAGTACGTC. The encoded protein is CASSPGLAGENGYEQYV.

The chain links TRBV7-6 to TRBJ1-6; TRBD1 might be the D (6 bases). CDR1 is SGHVS and CDR2 is FNYEAQ in the germline V gene. Trimming stripped 5 bases from V and 6 bases from J, with 23 bases between. CDR3 length equals 18 residues. This chain's CDR3 is CASSHTAGSAGANSPLHF. The DNA of the CDR3 is TGTGCCAGCAGCCATACGGCTGGCTCGGCAGGGGCTAATTCACCCCTCCACTTT. The variable domain in full, completed from reference TRBV7-6 and TRBJ1-6, reads GAGVSQSPRYKVTKRGQDVALRCDPISGHVSLYWYRQALGQGPEFLTYFNYEAQQDKSGLPNDRFSAERPEGSISTLTIQRTEQRDSAMYRCASSHTAGSAGANSPLHFGNGTRLTVT.

The rearrangement uses TRBV6-1 and TRBJ1-3, with D unclear. V lost 6 bases and J 0 bases, leaving 12 bases between the germline ends. Per germline, CDR1 MNHNS and CDR2 SASEGT. The CDR3 is 15 amino acids. The DNA of the CDR3 is TGTGCCAGCAGAGTCGACCGAAACTCTGGAAACACCATATATTTT. It codes for CASRVDRNSGNTIYF.

A few counts support this clonotype. J is TRBJ1-6 and V is TRBV12-5, with D maybe TRBD1 (5 bases). CDR1 is LGHNT and CDR2 is FRNRAP in the germline V gene. Trimming cost V 4 bases and J 8 bases, with 12 bases left between them. This CDR3 is 14 amino acids long. CDR3 nucleotide sequence: TGTGCTAGTGGTTACGACAGCCGAGATTCACCCCTCCACTTT. Its protein product is CASGYDSRDSPLHF.